This passage covers 5 T cell receptor beta chains from one sample sequenced in a study of CD8 T cells in ankylosing spondylitis (dated by TCRdb to the late 2010s). The library was prepared using 5' RACE. Sequencing was performed on an Illumina HiSeq 2500. In TCRdb, the public reads were trimmed at Q25 with fastp and aligned with MiXCR, with productive beta chains retained. Rows with a matching CDR3 protein are joined into one entry that keeps the most common DNA and genes. This sample is represented by just over 350,000 distinct CDR3 sequences; approximately 22% of them were singletons. The ten largest make up around 12% of the sample. Material for sequencing was blood, either unsorted or a sorted T cell fraction (not recorded which). The receptors come from a male donor with ankylosing spondylitis or in good health (not recorded which).

There are a few counts of this clonotype. This rearrangement joins TRBV9 to TRBJ2-1, with no clear D. Deletions cut 4 bases from V and 5 bases from J, with 13 bases between. CDR1 is SGDLS, CDR2 YYNGEE, per germline. CDR3 length: 14 residues. CDR3 region: CASSPRVVDNEQFF. DNA for the CDR3: TGTGCCAGCAGCCCCCGGGTAGTGGACAATGAGCAGTTCTTC.

The table lists this clonotype with many counts. CDR3 bases: TGTGCCAGCAGCGGAGGGGGCCTCGAGCAGTACTTC. As protein: CASSGGGLEQYF. The V and J genes are TRBV9 and TRBJ2-7, with 7 bases identical to TRBD1. J was trimmed by 6 bases and V by 3 bases; bases with no gene match: 3. The CDR3 totals 12 residues. Germline V CDR1 and CDR2: SGDLS, YYNGEE.

The V gene is TRBV28, the J gene TRBJ1-4; 8 bases align to TRBD1. The V gene end was trimmed by 5 bases and the J gene end by 4 bases; junction bases not matched to a gene: 6. CDR1 MDHEN and CDR2 SYDVKM come from the germline V gene. This CDR3 has 15 amino acids. The CDR3 is CASSNGQGNNEKLFF. DNA of the CDR3: TGTGCCAGCAGTAACGGACAGGGAAATAATGAAAAACTGTTTTTT.

This clonotype was counted only a few times. The V call is TRBV28, the J call TRBJ1-4; tentative D call: TRBD1 (5 bases). V lost 7 bases and J lost 4, with 13 bases in between. The CDR3 totals 14 residues. Germline V gene sequence: CDR1 MDHEN, CDR2 SYDVKM. This CDR3 reads CASTQVRVNEKLFF. The CDR3 DNA reads TGTGCCAGCACCCAGGTCAGGGTTAATGAAAAACTGTTTTTT. The full variable domain, in which reference TRBV28 and TRBJ1-4 provide the parts outside the CDR3, is DVKVTQSSRYLVKRTGEKVFLECVQDMDHENMFWYRQDPGLGLRLIYFSYDVKMKEKGDIPEGYSVSREKKERFSLILESASTNQTSMYLCASTQVRVNEKLFFGSGTQLSVL.

The chain links TRBV6-2 or TRBV6-3 to TRBJ1-5; D is undetermined. The CDR3 spans 16 residues. Per germline, CDR1 MNHEY and CDR2 SVGEGT. V gave up 4 bases and J gave up 1 base, with 14 bases separating them. The CDR3 protein is CASSLSGKGSNQPQHF. The CDR3 nucleotides read TGTGCCAGCAGTTTATCGGGGAAGGGCAGCAATCAGCCCCAGCATTTT.